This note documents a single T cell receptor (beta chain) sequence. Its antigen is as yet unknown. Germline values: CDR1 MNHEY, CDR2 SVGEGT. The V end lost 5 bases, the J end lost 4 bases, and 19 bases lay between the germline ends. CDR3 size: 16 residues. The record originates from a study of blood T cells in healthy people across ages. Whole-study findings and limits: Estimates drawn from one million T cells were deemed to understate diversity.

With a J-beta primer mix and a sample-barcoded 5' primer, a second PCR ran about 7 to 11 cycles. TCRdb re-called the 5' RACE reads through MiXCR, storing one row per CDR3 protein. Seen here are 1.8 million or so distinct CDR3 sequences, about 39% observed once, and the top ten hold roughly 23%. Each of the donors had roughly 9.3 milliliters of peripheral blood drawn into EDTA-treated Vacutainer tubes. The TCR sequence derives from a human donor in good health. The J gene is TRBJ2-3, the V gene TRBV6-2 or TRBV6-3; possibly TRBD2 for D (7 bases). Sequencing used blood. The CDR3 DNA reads TGTGCCAGCAGTCCTGTGTGGCGGGGGCTTCCAGATACGCAGTATTTT. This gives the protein CASSPVWRGLPDTQYF.